These 29 T cell receptor beta chains originate from one sample sequenced in a study of T cells after yellow fever vaccination. TCRdb used MiXCR to reprocess the 5' RACE reads, holding one entry per CDR3 protein. The sample yields around 340,000 distinct CDR3 sequences, roughly an eighth seen once. Sequenced material: CD4+ T cells sorted from PBMCs, taken 15 days after the yellow fever booster vaccination. The receptor source for this set is a man aged 18-30 years who received the YFV17D yellow fever vaccine.

Only a few counts were recorded for this clonotype. The V call is TRBV6-1, the J call TRBJ1-1; 7 bases fit TRBD1. This CDR3 has 11 residues. Per germline, CDR1 MNHNS and CDR2 SASEGT. V shed 6 bases, J shed 8 bases, and the junction held 3 bases outside the gene matches. The CDR3 spells CASRRQGEAFF. For the CDR3, the DNA is TGTGCCAGCAGACGACAGGGAGAAGCTTTCTTT.

The sample holds many counts of this clonotype. The chain joins TRBV30 to TRBJ2-7; D assignment may be TRBD1 or TRBD2 (5 bases each). CDR1 is GTSNPN, CDR2 SVGIG, per germline (reference sequence). This CDR3 contains 11 residues. V gave up 5 bases and J gave up 4 bases, with 9 bases separating them. The CDR3 coding sequence is TGTGCCTGGGGGGACCTTTACGAGCAGTACTTC. Residues: CAWGDLYEQYF.

In this sample, this clonotype turned up a few times. The chain combines TRBV11-2 with TRBJ1-4; 8 bases fit TRBD1. J was trimmed by 7 bases and V by 4 bases; bases with no gene match: 8. Germline V gene lookup returns CDR1 SGHAT and CDR2 FQNNGV. The CDR3 extends over 15 amino acids. This CDR3 is CASSSIRGRGEKLFF. In nucleotides, the CDR3 is TGTGCCAGCAGCTCCATCAGGGGGCGAGGTGAAAAACTGTTTTTT.

The chain links TRBV4-3 to TRBJ1-1; D gene unclear. Per the germline V gene, CDR1 is LGHNA and CDR2 is YSLEER. The V gene lost 0 bases and the J gene lost 4 bases, with 12 bases spanning the gap. The CDR3 contains 15 residues. The CDR3 region has the DNA TGCGCCAGCAGCCAAGATGCCCACCGGGGCACTGAAGCTTTCTTT. This translates into CASSQDAHRGTEAFF.

Only a few counts were recorded for this clonotype. The V call is TRBV7-9, the J call TRBJ1-1; D perhaps matches TRBD1 (6 bases). Per germline, CDR1 SEHNR and CDR2 FQNEAQ (reference sequence). The V end lost 5 bases, the J end lost 0 bases, and 16 bases lay between the germline ends. The CDR3 consists of 16 residues. The chain's CDR3 is CASSPSRGGMNTEAFF. The CDR3 DNA reads as TGTGCCAGCAGCCCTAGCCGAGGGGGGATGAACACTGAAGCTTTCTTT.

In its sample, this clonotype was seen many times. The V call is TRBV4-2, the J call TRBJ1-4; no reliable D call. CDR3 size: 15 residues. The germline gives CDR1 LGHNA, CDR2 YNFKEQ. Trimming shortened V by 3 bases and J by 5 bases, and 13 bases separated the two germline ends. The CDR3 region has the DNA TGTGCCAGCAGCCATGAGGACCGCTGGAATGAAAAACTGTTTTTT. It encodes CASSHEDRWNEKLFF.

There are a few counts of this clonotype. The DNA of the CDR3 is TGTGCCAGCAGCTACCTCCGGGACAGGCACTCTGGAAACACCATATATTTT. This sequence encodes CASSYLRDRHSGNTIYF. The chain uses TRBV5-6 and TRBJ1-3, with 8 bases that match TRBD1. V lost 3 bases and J lost 0; bases outside the gene matches: 8. CDR3 size: 17 residues. Germline values: CDR1 SGHDT, CDR2 YYEEEE.

This clonotype was recorded a few times. The gene calls are TRBV20-1 and TRBJ2-1, with 14 bases aligning to TRBD2. CDR3 size: 14 residues. CDR1 and CDR2 from the germline V gene are DFQATT and SNEGSKA (reference sequence). V gave up 6 bases and J gave up 10 bases; unmatched junction bases: 8. The CDR3 here is CSAPTSGGAREQFF. CDR3 bases: TGCAGTGCACCGACTAGCGGGGGGGCGAGGGAGCAGTTCTTC.

V and J are TRBV5-4 and TRBJ2-3, with 8 nucleotides matching TRBD2. V gave up 1 base and J gave up 2 bases; unmatched junction bases: 6. This CDR3 region has 16 residues. Germline CDR1 SGHNT, CDR2 YYREEE (reference sequence). CDR3 sequence reads: CASSLNGLAITDTQYF. The CDR3, as DNA: TGTGCCAGCAGCTTGAACGGACTAGCTATCACAGATACGCAGTATTTT.

The chain combines TRBV7-3 with TRBJ1-2, with a tentative D call TRBD1 (5 bases). Germline CDR1 is SGHTA and CDR2 is FQGTGA. CDR3 length: 13 residues. Trimming took off 8 bases at V and 3 bases at J, with 13 bases between the two ends. CDR3 region: CASGFGADYGYTF. The CDR3, as DNA: TGTGCCAGCGGGTTTGGGGCCGACTATGGCTACACCTTC.

The chain recombines TRBV18 with TRBJ1-6; no reliable D call. Trimming shortened V by 3 bases and J by 8 bases, and 5 bases separated the two germline ends. The CDR3 runs 12 residues. Germline lookup yields CDR1 KGHSH and CDR2 LQKENI. The CDR3 nucleotides read TGTGCCAGCTCACCGGAACATTCACCCCTCCACTTT. Translating gives CASSPEHSPLHF.

This clonotype has a count of ten or more. The CDR3 loop is CASSYRWEGEQYF. CDR3 in DNA: TGTGCCAGCAGCTACCGTTGGGAAGGAGAGCAGTACTTC. The V and J genes are TRBV7-7 and TRBJ2-7; D not certain. Trimming shortened V by 4 bases and J by 7 bases, and 14 bases separated the two germline ends. Germline CDR1 is SSHAT and CDR2 is FNYEAQ (reference sequence). The CDR3 totals 13 residues.

The table lists this clonotype with a few counts. V gene TRBV19 combines with J gene TRBJ1-2; no firm D call. V lost 0 bases and J 3 bases, leaving 11 bases between the germline ends. Germline V gives CDR1 LNHDA, CDR2 SQIVND (reference sequence). This CDR3 region has 15 residues. Here the CDR3 reads CASSIDHAKDYGYTF. The CDR3 DNA reads TGTGCCAGTAGTATAGATCATGCGAAGGACTATGGCTACACCTTC.

This clonotype has only a few counts. The chain links TRBV12-3 or TRBV12-4 to TRBJ2-7; D remains unclear. The CDR3 runs to 12 residues. V was shortened by 5 bases and J by 4 bases, with 9 bases between the two germline ends. CDR3 bases: TGTGCCAGCAGTGTCCGGCAGTACGAGCAGTACTTC. Its protein is CASSVRQYEQYF.

The chain uses TRBV7-2 and TRBJ1-4; 8 bases line up with TRBD1. This CDR3 comprises 14 residues. V shed 5 bases and J 7 bases; nucleotides not matched to a gene: 6. Germline V gene lookup returns CDR1 SGHTA and CDR2 FQGNSA. In DNA form, the CDR3 reads TGTGCCAGCAGCGTCGGGACAGGCCTTGAAAAACTGTTTTTT. It translates to CASSVGTGLEKLFF.

V gene TRBV5-5 combines with J gene TRBJ1-6, with 7 nucleotides matching TRBD1. The CDR3 consists of 14 residues. The junction had 4 bases not matched to a gene; V was cut back by 1 base and J by 9 bases. The germline V gene encodes CDR1 SGHKS and CDR2 YYEKEE (reference sequence). CDR3 amino acids: CASSLLQGGSPLHF. As DNA, the CDR3 is TGTGCCAGCAGCTTGCTCCAGGGGGGTTCACCCCTCCACTTT.

J is TRBJ1-2 and V is TRBV15, with 8 positions matching TRBD1. The CDR3 totals 16 residues. CDR1 and CDR2 from the germline V gene are LNHNV and YYDKDF (reference sequence). V was clipped by 1 base and J by 6 bases; unmatched bases: 10. The CDR3 DNA follows: TGTGCCACCAGCAGAGGGTCAGGGGGCGGGAGGAATGGCTACACCTTC. It is translated as CATSRGSGGGRNGYTF.

The chain couples TRBV5-1 to TRBJ2-5; 7 nucleotides align to TRBD1. Germline-derived CDR1 and CDR2 are SGHRS and YFSETQ. With V trimmed by 3 bases and J by 5 bases, 4 bases remained unmatched. This CDR3 comprises 13 residues. CDR3: CASSSTGKETQYF. DNA of the CDR3: TGCGCCAGCAGCTCGACAGGGAAGGAGACCCAGTACTTC.

The chain is built from TRBV4-3 and TRBJ1-2; tentative D call: TRBD1 (5 bases). Germline V lookup: CDR1 LGHNA, CDR2 YSLEER. The germline V and J ends were trimmed by 0 bases and 4 bases, with 15 bases remaining between them. CDR3 length: 16 amino acids. The CDR3 loop is CASSQDRSHGGYGYTF. The CDR3 nucleotides are TGCGCCAGCAGCCAAGATCGGTCCCACGGGGGCTATGGCTACACCTTC.

The rearrangement links TRBV7-6 to TRBJ1-3; D is perhaps TRBD1 (5 bases). CDR1 is SGHVS, CDR2 FNYEAQ, per germline. V lost 6 bases to trimming and J lost 4 bases, with 22 bases between them. The CDR3 extends over 17 amino acids. The DNA of the CDR3 is TGTGCCAGCAGTTGGGACGTTCACCTTTCGGGAGGAAACACCATATATTTT. Its translation is CASSWDVHLSGGNTIYF.

Only a few counts were recorded for this clonotype. This chain joins TRBV12-3 or TRBV12-4 and TRBJ1-2, with 8 nucleotides matching TRBD1. The V segment lost 3 bases and the J segment 6 bases; nucleotides outside the gene matches: 6. The CDR3 is made up of 14 amino acids. The CDR3 reads CASSFNRGDNGYTF. The CDR3 nucleotides read TGTGCCAGCAGTTTTAACAGGGGGGATAATGGCTACACCTTC.

J is TRBJ2-2 and V is TRBV28, with 7 bases identical to TRBD1. Germline-derived CDR1 and CDR2 are MDHEN and SYDVKM. With 0 bases clipped from V and 4 bases from J, the junction kept 8 bases outside the gene matches. The CDR3 sequence is 17 residues long. This chain's CDR3 is CASSLWSGRGTTGELFF. The CDR3 DNA reads as TGTGCCAGCAGTTTATGGTCGGGCAGGGGGACCACCGGGGAGCTGTTTTTT.

J is TRBJ1-1 and V is TRBV18; a weak D match, TRBD1 (5 bases). Germline CDR1 reads KGHSH; CDR2 reads LQKENI. Trimming removed 4 bases from V and 6 bases from J, with 15 bases in between. CDR3 size: 14 residues. The CDR3 loop reads CASSLSEGVAEAFF. DNA of the CDR3: TGTGCCAGCTCACTATCGGAAGGGGTGGCTGAAGCTTTCTTT. The full variable domain, with the rest looked up from reference TRBV18 and TRBJ1-1, is NAGVMQNPRHLVRRRGQEARLRCSPMKGHSHVYWYRQLPEEGLKFMVYLQKENIIDESGMPKERFSAEFPKEGPSILRIQQVVRGDSAAYFCASSLSEGVAEAFFGQGTRLTVV.

The CDR3 sequence: CASSQNDSSYNEQFF. The CDR3 bases are TGTGCCAGCAGCCAGAATGATAGCTCCTACAATGAGCAGTTCTTC. The chain links TRBV3-2 to TRBJ2-1. TRBV3-2 is deemed a pseudogene. The length of the CDR3 is 15 residues.

This clonotype was detected a few times. The rearrangement links TRBV20-1 to TRBJ2-2; 12 nucleotides match TRBD2. CDR3 size: 16 residues. The J segment lost 3 bases and the V segment lost 1 base, leaving 3 bases of the junction unmatched. CDR1 and CDR2 (germline): DFQATT, SNEGSKA (reference sequence). The CDR3 DNA sequence: TGCAGTGCTAGAGGGACTAGCGGGGTGTACACCGGGGAGCTGTTTTTT. Translating it yields CSARGTSGVYTGELFF.

This chain joins TRBV2 and TRBJ2-5, with D unclear. The CDR3 consists of 12 residues. V was clipped by 7 bases and J by 4 bases, with 10 bases between them. Germline V gene sequence: CDR1 SNHLY, CDR2 FYNNEI. CDR3 bases: TGTGCCAGCACCCTAGGTGGAGAGACCCAGTACTTC. Translation: CASTLGGETQYF.

The chain carries TRBV7-2 and TRBJ2-3; possible D gene TRBD2, 7 bases. Germline V CDR1 and CDR2: SGHTA, FQGNSA. The germline V and J ends were trimmed by 5 bases and 4 bases, with 16 bases remaining between them. The CDR3 is 15 amino acids. CDR3 nucleotide sequence: TGTGCCAGCAGCCCCCGGAGGGGGGGGGCAGATACGCAGTATTTT. This sequence encodes CASSPRRGGADTQYF.

In its sample, this clonotype was seen many times. The V and J genes are TRBV2 and TRBJ2-5, with D uncertain. V was trimmed by 7 bases and J by 1 base, leaving 13 bases between them. The CDR3 is 14 amino acids. CDR1 and CDR2 (germline): SNHLY, FYNNEI. This CDR3 is CASNPDGFQETQYF. The DNA for the CDR3 is TGTGCCAGCAATCCGGACGGTTTCCAAGAGACCCAGTACTTC.

The gene calls are TRBV30 and TRBJ2-5; 11 positions agree with TRBD1. The CDR3 is made up of 15 amino acids. Trimming at V came to 0 bases and at J to 1 base, leaving 1 base not matched to a gene. Per germline, CDR1 GTSNPN and CDR2 SVGIG (reference sequence). The CDR3 loop is CAWSVGTGGQETQYF. In nucleotides, the CDR3 is TGTGCCTGGAGTGTTGGGACAGGGGGCCAAGAGACCCAGTACTTC. The full variable domain, its missing parts supplied by reference TRBV30 and TRBJ2-5, is SQTIHQWPATLVQPVGSPLSLECTVEGTSNPNLYWYRQAAGRGLQLLFYSVGIGQISSEVPQNLSASRPQDRQFILSSKKLLLSDSGFYLCAWSVGTGGQETQYFGPGTRLLVL.